This TCR beta chain emerged from a study of T-cell reconstitution after alpha-beta-depleted transplantation in children. A few counts support this clonotype. During its preparation, the TCRbeta library received unique molecular identifiers. TCRdb re-called the PCR reads through MiXCR, storing one row per CDR3 protein. The sample holds about 980,000 distinct CDR3 sequences, about 29% seen once. V lost 1 base and J lost 8, with 9 bases in between. This CDR3 contains 13 residues. This chain links TRBV12-3 or TRBV12-4 with TRBJ1-3, with D hard to call. The sample in question was PBMCs, mostly from graft donor cells, obtained 360 days after TCRalphabeta/CD19-depleted stem cell transplant. The clonotype comes from a boy under three years old who had a stem cell transplant for SCID, so the T cells may come from the graft donor. CDR3 coding DNA: TGTGCCAGCAGTTTAGGGGCGTCGGACACCATATATTTT. This gives the protein CASSLGASDTIYF.